Listed below are T cell receptor beta chains from one sample, sequenced in a study of cytomegalovirus exposure and HLA in healthy donors. Sequencing was performed with immunoSEQ multiplex PCR; in TCRdb, only in-frame clones are kept and a portion is missing. The sample has about 100,000 clones; approximately 80% are singletons. Sample: PBMCs. The receptors were sampled from a woman in her late teens or twenties in good health and CMV-seropositive. CDR3s include the opening cysteine and the closing phenylalanine or tryptophan. The D gene is left open where the match is weak. A clone size is listed for some rows: how often the clone was seen (once, few, many), or a class if it is expanded.

V gene,clone size,J gene,D gene,CDR3 protein,CDR3 DNA
TRBV11-2,.,TRBJ1-2,.,CASSLDLGDLYGYTF,TGTGCCAGCAGCTTAGATCTAGGGGACTTGTATGGCTACACCTTC
TRBV7-3,.,TRBJ2-3,.,CASSPTSFADTQYF,TGTGCCAGCAGCCCTACTAGCTTCGCAGATACGCAGTATTTT
TRBV5-5,.,TRBJ1-1,TRBD1,CASSWGDRDASEAFF,TGTGCCAGCAGCTGGGGGGACAGGGACGCCTCTGAAGCTTTCTTT
TRBV6-1,.,TRBJ2-3,TRBD2,CASTGLAATDTQYF,TGTGCCAGCACTGGACTAGCGGCCACAGATACGCAGTATTTT
TRBV7-6,.,TRBJ2-7,TRBD2,CASSLAGLAGGFSYEQYF,TGTGCCAGCAGCTTAGCGGGACTAGCGGGAGGATTTTCCTACGAGCAGTACTTC
TRBV30,.,TRBJ2-5,.,CAWSVLGPGTQYF,TGTGCCTGGAGTGTACTAGGCCCGGGGACCCAGTACTTC
TRBV7-6,.,TRBJ2-1,TRBD2,CASSLGGRPYNEQFF,TGTGCCAGCAGCTTAGGCGGGAGGCCCTACAATGAGCAGTTCTTC
TRBV4-1,.,TRBJ1-4,TRBD1,CASSRSGQKIMKPQDEKLFF,TGCGCCAGCAGCCGTTCGGGACAGAAAATAATGAAACCCCAGGATGAAAAACTGTTTTTT
TRBV5-1,.,TRBJ2-1,.,CASSPLGGSSYNEQFF,TGCGCCAGCAGCCCCCTCGGAGGGAGCTCCTACAATGAGCAGTTCTTC
TRBV9,.,TRBJ2-3,.,CASSPGQPSTDTQYF,TGTGCCAGCAGCCCGGGACAACCTAGCACAGATACGCAGTATTTT
TRBV19,.,TRBJ1-2,TRBD1,CASSILARGDYGYTF,TGTGCCAGTAGTATATTGGCCAGGGGGGACTATGGCTACACCTTC
TRBV4-1,.,TRBJ2-1,.,CASSQVPGPSYNEQFF,TGCGCCAGCAGCCAAGTACCAGGGCCTTCCTACAATGAGCAGTTCTTC
TRBV27,few,TRBJ2-1,TRBD2,CASSLSPGGSVSYNEQFF,TGTGCCAGCAGTTTAAGCCCGGGGGGGAGCGTATCCTACAATGAGCAGTTCTTC
TRBV6-5,once,TRBJ2-7,.,CASSYSGQRYEQYF,TGTGCCAGCAGTTACTCAGGACAGCGCTACGAGCAGTACTTC
TRBV18,.,TRBJ2-7,TRBD2,CASSTGTSGNDAYEQYF,TGTGCCAGCTCAACCGGGACTAGCGGGAACGATGCCTACGAGCAGTACTTC
TRBV5-1,.,TRBJ2-3,TRBD2,CASSLGGLAGGVGDTQYF,TGCGCCAGCAGCTTGGGGGGACTAGCGGGAGGAGTCGGAGATACGCAGTATTTT
TRBV9,.,TRBJ2-7,TRBD1,CASSVEAWTGSIYEQYF,TGTGCCAGCAGCGTAGAGGCTTGGACAGGGTCTATCTACGAGCAGTACTTC
TRBV5-4,few,TRBJ2-7,.,CASSLEPFYEQYF,TGTGCCAGCAGCTTGGAGCCTTTCTACGAGCAGTACTTC
TRBV11-3,.,TRBJ1-1,.,CASSPSPTEAFF,TGTGCCAGCAGCCCAAGCCCAACTGAAGCTTTCTTT
TRBV2,.,TRBJ1-5,TRBD1,CASRGQGENQPQHF,TGTGCCAGCAGGGGACAGGGGGAGAATCAGCCCCAGCATTTT
TRBV28,.,TRBJ1-5,.,CASSSGGDLGNQPQHF,TGTGCCAGCAGTTCTGGGGGGGATCTTGGCAATCAGCCCCAGCATTTT
TRBV7-6,few,TRBJ2-7,TRBD2,CASSLAASGSGEQYF,TGTGCCAGCAGCTTAGCCGCTAGCGGGAGTGGCGAGCAGTACTTC
TRBV28,.,TRBJ2-1,TRBD2,CASSSLAGVWEQFF,TGTGCCAGCAGTTCTCTAGCGGGAGTTTGGGAGCAGTTCTTC
TRBV5-1,.,TRBJ1-2,.,CASSSGSGLDGYTF,TGCGCCAGCAGCTCCGGTTCGGGGTTAGATGGCTACACCTTC
TRBV7-9,few,TRBJ1-2,.,CASSLGGYGYTF,TGTGCCAGCAGTCTGGGGGGTTATGGCTACACCTTC
TRBV28,.,TRBJ2-5,.,CASKGLHGGETQYF,TGTGCCAGTAAGGGGCTACACGGGGGAGAGACCCAGTACTTC
TRBV4-1,.,TRBJ2-2,TRBD2,CASSLPGFSGSGTGELFF,TGCGCCAGCAGCCTCCCAGGCTTTAGCGGGAGCGGGACCGGGGAGCTGTTTTTT
TRBV5-1,few,TRBJ2-1,TRBD1,CASSLGQGAYNEQFF,TGCGCCAGCAGCTTGGGACAGGGGGCTTACAATGAGCAGTTCTTC
TRBV5-1,.,TRBJ2-7,.,CASSLLDLRNEQYF,TGCGCCAGCAGCTTGCTGGACTTACGGAACGAGCAGTACTTC
TRBV5-1,.,TRBJ2-1,TRBD2,CASSNLGAAGGGDEQFF,TGCGCCAGCAGCAATTTGGGGGCAGCGGGAGGGGGCGATGAGCAGTTCTTC
TRBV5-4,.,TRBJ2-7,TRBD2,CASSLGWGAGTYEQYF,TGTGCCAGCAGCTTGGGATGGGGAGCGGGGACCTACGAGCAGTACTTC
TRBV18,few,TRBJ2-7,.,CASSPVGSGGGEQYF,TGTGCCAGCTCACCGGTAGGGTCAGGGGGAGGCGAGCAGTACTTC
TRBV30,.,TRBJ1-5,.,CAWSLAYNQPQHF,TGTGCCTGGAGCTTGGCTTACAATCAGCCCCAGCATTTT
TRBV13,.,TRBJ2-7,TRBD2,CASSLASGSYEQYF,TGTGCCAGCAGCTTGGCTAGCGGCTCCTACGAGCAGTACTTC
TRBV4-1,.,TRBJ2-1,.,CASSPYLATYNEQFF,TGCGCCAGCAGCCCCTACCTAGCGACCTACAATGAGCAGTTCTTC
TRBV5-1,.,TRBJ1-1,.,CASSLYPMNTEAFF,TGCGCCAGCAGCTTGTACCCTATGAACACTGAAGCTTTCTTT
TRBV30,.,TRBJ1-3,.,CAWAPGSGNTIYF,TGTGCCTGGGCCCCAGGCTCTGGAAACACCATATATTTT
TRBV30,.,TRBJ2-1,TRBD2,CAWTGTSGILNEQFF,TGTGCCTGGACCGGGACTAGCGGGATCCTAAATGAGCAGTTCTTC
TRBV7-3,few,TRBJ2-1,.,CASSLQSGDNNEQFF,TGTGCCAGCAGCTTACAGAGCGGAGATAACAATGAGCAGTTCTTC
TRBV2,.,TRBJ1-5,.,CASSTTNQPQHF,TGTGCCAGCAGTACGACAAATCAGCCCCAGCATTTT
TRBV19,few,TRBJ1-4,TRBD1,CASSPLTGGNEKLFF,TGTGCCAGTAGTCCCCTTACAGGGGGAAATGAAAAACTGTTTTTT
TRBV5-6,.,TRBJ1-6,.,CASSQQGSAYNSPLHF,TGTGCCAGCAGTCAACAGGGATCCGCCTATAATTCACCCCTCCACTTT
TRBV18,.,TRBJ2-2,TRBD2,CASSPGREGTGELFF,TGTGCCAGCTCACCTGGGCGGGAGGGCACCGGGGAGCTGTTTTTT
TRBV30,.,TRBJ2-3,TRBD2,CAWSSSEGLAGTGYTDTQYF,TGTGCCTGGAGTTCCTCGGAGGGACTAGCGGGGACGGGCTACACAGATACGCAGTATTTT
TRBV5-6,.,TRBJ2-7,TRBD2,CASSLGTSGYEQYF,TGTGCCAGCAGCTTGGGGACTAGCGGCTACGAGCAGTACTTC
TRBV10-2,.,TRBJ2-7,TRBD2,CARWTSFHEQYF,TGCGCCAGATGGACTAGTTTCCACGAGCAGTACTTC
TRBV7-6,.,TRBJ2-7,TRBD2,CASSLGQGGSYEQYF,TGTGCCAGCAGCTTAGGCCAGGGAGGGTCCTACGAGCAGTACTTC
TRBV29-1,.,TRBJ1-5,.,CSVVGGFNQPQHF,TGCAGCGTTGTAGGAGGGTTCAATCAGCCCCAGCATTTT
TRBV6-5,.,TRBJ2-7,TRBD2,CASRTLAGEGPEQYF,TGTGCCAGCAGAACCCTAGCGGGAGAGGGTCCCGAGCAGTACTTC
TRBV30,once,TRBJ2-1,.,CAWSSHNEQFF,TGTGCCTGGAGTTCTCACAATGAGCAGTTCTTC
TRBV10-3,few,TRBJ1-1,.,CASSGRGNTEAFF,TGTGCCTCCAGCGGCAGGGGGAACACTGAAGCTTTCTTT
TRBV30,once,TRBJ1-5,TRBD1,CAWSGDRVSNQPQHF,TGTGCCTGGAGCGGGGACAGGGTTAGCAATCAGCCCCAGCATTTT
TRBV27,.,TRBJ2-7,.,CASKLGHTSYEQYF,TGTGCCAGCAAGCTGGGACATACGTCCTACGAGCAGTACTTC
TRBV6-5,.,TRBJ2-7,.,CASSPDGGSSYEQYF,TGTGCCAGCAGCCCCGACGGGGGATCCTCCTACGAGCAGTACTTC
TRBV9,.,TRBJ1-1,.,CASSVDNGGNTEAFF,TGTGCCAGCAGCGTAGATAACGGAGGGAACACTGAAGCTTTCTTT
TRBV5-5,few,TRBJ1-6,.,CASSLITGYNSPLHF,TGTGCCAGCAGCTTGATAACAGGGTATAATTCACCCCTCCACTTT
TRBV6-5,.,TRBJ1-1,.,CASRPNLSGGTEAFF,TGTGCCAGCAGGCCAAACCTCTCCGGGGGCACTGAAGCTTTCTTT